These T cell receptor beta chains were read from a single sample in a study of PD-1 blockade in mismatch repair-deficient tumors. Some clones are missing from TCRdb's copy, which holds only in-frame ones; the method was immunoSEQ multiplex PCR. The table includes around 62,000 clones, about 78% detected once. The sequencing used peripheral blood, collected 2 weeks after starting pembrolizumab. All receptors derive from an adult with mismatch repair-deficient cancer. Both conserved end residues are part of each CDR3. A D gene is named only where the DNA matches it firmly. For some rows the clone size is stated as once, few or many, or as a class when expanded; others skip it.

clone_size	d_call	v_call	j_call	cdr3_nt	cdr3_aa
.	.	TRBV7-7	TRBJ2-3	TGTGCTAGCAGCTTCGGACAGGAGGGGGATACGCAGTATTTT	CASSFGQEGDTQYF
.	TRBD2	TRBV19	TRBJ2-1	TGTGCCAGTAGTATCGCCGATGACTGGGGCGGGAGTTTGGGTAAGCAGTTCTTC	CASSIADDWGGSLGKQFF
.	TRBD1	TRBV6-5	TRBJ1-1	TGTGCCAGCAGTTCTCGACAGGGAGAAGCTTTCTTT	CASSSRQGEAFF
.	.	TRBV14	TRBJ2-2	TGTGCCAGCAGCCAAGATGCAATCGGGGAGCTGTTTTTT	CASSQDAIGELFF
.	.	TRBV18	TRBJ2-7	TGTGCCAGCTCACTTCCCGGGGGGCGGAAGAATTACGAGCAGTACTTC	CASSLPGGRKNYEQYF
.	.	TRBV21-1	TRBJ2-4	TGTGCCAGCAGCAAGGGGGGACTAGCGTGCACTAAAAACATTCAGTACTTC	CASSKGGLACTKNIQYF
.	.	TRBV25-1	TRBJ2-5	TGTGCCAGCAGTGTAGTAGTCGAGACCCAGTACTTC	CASSVVVETQYF
few	TRBD1	TRBV27	TRBJ2-1	TGTGCCAGCGCACAGGGGGCAGCCGAGAATGAGCAGTTCTTC	CASAQGAAENEQFF
.	.	TRBV19	TRBJ1-3	TGTGCCAGTAGTCCCGGGGCTTGGGCCATATATTTT	CASSPGAWAIYF
.	.	TRBV9	TRBJ2-6	TGTGCCAGCAGCGTAGGTACAGGATCAGGCTCTGGGGCCAACGTCCTGACTTTC	CASSVGTGSGSGANVLTF
.	.	TRBV5-1	TRBJ2-3	TGCGCCAGCAGCTTTACTCCAAGCACAGATACGCAGTATTTT	CASSFTPSTDTQYF
.	TRBD2	TRBV2	TRBJ2-1	TGTGCCAGCAGAGCCCTAGCGGGAGTCTCGATTGAGCAGTTCTTC	CASRALAGVSIEQFF
.	.	TRBV10-1	TRBJ2-1	TGCGCCAGCAGTGAGTCGGTCTCCTTCGAGCAGTTCTTC	CASSESVSFEQFF
.	.	TRBV29-1	TRBJ1-1	TGCAGCGTTGTAGGAAGGGCTCGGACTGAAGCTTTCTTT	CSVVGRARTEAFF